These T cell receptor beta chains were read from a single sample in a study of T cells in Graves' hyperthyroidism and ophthalmopathy. TCRdb re-analysed the multiplex PCR reads in MiXCR, keeping a single row per CDR3 protein. Of over 700,000 distinct CDR3 sequences listed, roughly 40% are singletons. Sequenced input: blood. Receptor source: a man between 18 and 35 years old with Graves' hyperthyroidism. CDR3s include the opening cysteine and the closing phenylalanine or tryptophan. The order of the fields is clone size, D gene, V gene, J gene, CDR3 DNA, CDR3 protein. D genes are given only for firm matches. Only some rows state a clone size, as once, few, many or a class for expanded clones.

>-|TRBD2|TRBV7-2|TRBJ2-7
TGTGCCAGCAGCTCCGATGCTAGCGGGATTTACGAGCAGTACTTC
CASSSDASGIYEQYF
>few|-|TRBV7-3|TRBJ2-7
TGTGCCAGCAGTCCAAATCAGGGTCTCGAGCAGTACTTC
CASSPNQGLEQYF
>-|TRBD1|TRBV9|TRBJ2-2
TGTGCCAGCAACTCCCATGGACAGGATTTGTGGACCGGGGAGCTGTTTTTT
CASNSHGQDLWTGELFF
>many|-|TRBV7-2|TRBJ1-5
TGTGCCAGCAGCCGCCCGGGGGGACAGCCCCAGCATTTT
CASSRPGGQPQHF
>-|TRBD2|TRBV10-1|TRBJ2-7
TGCGCCAGCAGTGAGGGTTGGTCTAGCGGGACCTACGAGCAGTACTTC
CASSEGWSSGTYEQYF
>-|-|TRBV6-5|TRBJ1-1
TGTGCCAGCAGTTACTACCAGGGGAACACTGAAGCTTTCTTT
CASSYYQGNTEAFF
>-|-|TRBV5-8|TRBJ2-5
TGCGCCAGCAGCTACCGCCGCTCCGAGGAGACCCAGTACTTC
CASSYRRSEETQYF
>few|-|TRBV7-9|TRBJ1-3
TGTGCCAGCACCGGAGGAACATTCTCTGGAAACACCATATATTTT
CASTGGTFSGNTIYF
>many|-|TRBV7-3|TRBJ1-1
TGTGCCAGCAGCTTAGGGTTTGCCGGCGACACTGAAGCTTTCTTT
CASSLGFAGDTEAFF
>-|TRBD2|TRBV20-1|TRBJ2-5
TGCAGTGCTAGAGAGGGGGGGGACTATCAAGAGACCCAGTACTTC
CSAREGGDYQETQYF
>-|-|TRBV20-1|TRBJ1-1
TGCAGTGCTCAAGTAATGAACACTGAAGCTTTCTTT
CSAQVMNTEAFF
>-|-|TRBV12-3/TRBV12-4|TRBJ1-1
TGTGCCAGCACCCGCGATGGGGACACTGAAGCTTTCTTT
CASTRDGDTEAFF
>-|-|TRBV5-1|TRBJ1-1
TGCGCCAGCGGCCTACCCACGGAGAACACTGAAGCTTTCTTT
CASGLPTENTEAFF
>many|-|TRBV7-9|TRBJ1-5
TGTGCCAGCAGCGCGGGAGGGCTTAGCAATCAGCCCCAGCATTTT
CASSAGGLSNQPQHF
>many|-|TRBV2|TRBJ1-2
TGTGCCAGCAGCGGTCTTCAGGATGGCTACACCTTC
CASSGLQDGYTF
>-|-|TRBV7-8|TRBJ2-1
TGTGCCAGCAGCTTAAGTGGGGGTAATGAGCAGTTCTTC
CASSLSGGNEQFF
>-|-|TRBV7-9|TRBJ2-1
TGTGCCAGCAGCTCGAGAGGTAGCAAAAGGCAGTTCTTC
CASSSRGSKRQFF
>few|TRBD1|TRBV28|TRBJ1-5
TGTGCCAGCAGCCTTACGGGACAGCCAAGGGAGCCCCAGCATTTT
CASSLTGQPREPQHF
>few|-|TRBV13|TRBJ2-7
TGTGCCAGCACCTCTACCGGGCGTGGGGCCTACGAGCAGTACTTC
CASTSTGRGAYEQYF
>few|TRBD2|TRBV12-3/TRBV12-4|TRBJ2-2
TGTGCCAGCAGTTTCCAAGCGGGAGTGAACACCGGGGAGCTGTTTTTT
CASSFQAGVNTGELFF
>-|-|TRBV12-3/TRBV12-4|TRBJ1-2
TGTGCCAGCAGTTTCAAGCGTCTGGGGGGCTACACCTTC
CASSFKRLGGYTF
>-|-|TRBV7-6|TRBJ2-3
TGTGCCAGCAGCTTAAGGCGCACAGATACGCAGTATTTT
CASSLRRTDTQYF
>-|-|TRBV29-1|TRBJ1-2
TGCAGCGTTGAACCCGGGACTAGCGGCCACACCTTC
CSVEPGTSGHTF
>-|-|TRBV7-2|TRBJ1-1
TGTGCCAGCAGCTTAGGACCTGGGGTCTGGGAAGCTTTCTTT
CASSLGPGVWEAFF
>-|TRBD1|TRBV5-1|TRBJ1-4
TGCGCCAGCAGCTTACTGGGACAGGGTCGGGAAAAACTGTTTTTT
CASSLLGQGREKLFF
>many|-|TRBV19|TRBJ1-6
TGTGCCAGTAGTATCCCAGGGACCAGTTCACCCCTCCACTTT
CASSIPGTSSPLHF
>-|TRBD1|TRBV9|TRBJ1-1
TGTGCCAGCAGCTCGCCGGGACAGGGCGCTGAAGCTTTCTTT
CASSSPGQGAEAFF
>many|-|TRBV7-9|TRBJ2-5
TGTGCCAGCAGCTTAGGCCGGGACGGGGAGACCCAGTACTTC
CASSLGRDGETQYF
>many|-|TRBV9|TRBJ1-1
TGTGCCAGCAGCGTTAGCCAGGGACAAACTGAAGCTTTCTTT
CASSVSQGQTEAFF
>-|-|TRBV12-3/TRBV12-4|TRBJ2-2
TGTGCCAGCAAACGCCGGGATACTGGGGGGACCGGGGAGCTGTTTTTT
CASKRRDTGGTGELFF
>-|-|TRBV7-9|TRBJ2-7
TGCGCCAGCAGCCTGGGTAAGGAGGTGCACTACGAGCAGTACTTC
CASSLGKEVHYEQYF
>-|TRBD1|TRBV11-2|TRBJ2-7
TGTGCCAGCAGTTCACGGGACAGACACTACGAGCAGTACTTC
CASSSRDRHYEQYF
>few|TRBD1|TRBV24-1|TRBJ2-2
TGTGCCACCAGTGATCCCGGGACAGGGTGGACCGGGGAGCTGTTTTTT
CATSDPGTGWTGELFF
>few|-|TRBV7-9|TRBJ2-7
TGTGCCAGCAGCGCGAGCAGGGGAGACGAGCAGTACTTC
CASSASRGDEQYF
>few|-|TRBV4-1|TRBJ1-1
TGCGCCAGCAGCCAAGATCACGGGACGGTGTGGGCTTTCTTT
CASSQDHGTVWAFF
>-|-|TRBV12-3/TRBV12-4|TRBJ1-6
TGTGCCAGCAGTTTAGTGGGCGGTGGGAATTCACCCCTCCACTTT
CASSLVGGGNSPLHF
>many|TRBD1|TRBV2|TRBJ2-5
TGTGCCAGCAGTGAACTCGACAGGGGAGAGCAAGAGACCCAGTACTTC
CASSELDRGEQETQYF